Presented here are 3 T cell receptor beta chains from one specimen sequenced in a study of monozygotic twins with cystic fibrosis. Method: immunoSEQ multiplex PCR; TCRdb's copy keeps in-frame clones and lacks some. Found here are some 35,000 clones, roughly 66% of them singletons; the top ten hold less than 0.8%. The sample taken for sequencing was blood. All receptors derive from a girl under 18 with cystic fibrosis.

Here the CDR3 DNA reads TGTGCCAGCAGCTTAATTGCCAGGGGACCCTCGAACACTGAAGCTTTCTTT. This codes for CASSLIARGPSNTEAFF. The gene calls are TRBV13 and TRBJ1-1; D might be TRBD1 (6 bases). The CDR3 is 17 residues long. Trimming removed 2 bases at V and 1 base at J, with 17 bases between. CDR1 is PRHDT, CDR2 FYEKMQ, per germline (reference sequence). The full variable domain, completed using reference TRBV13 and TRBJ1-1, is AAGVIQSPRHLIKEKRETATLKCYPIPRHDTVYWYQQGPGQDPQFLISFYEKMQSDKGSIPDRFSAQQFSDYHSELNMSSLELGDSALYFCASSLIARGPSNTEAFFGQGTRLTVV.

This sequence joins TRBV5-4 and TRBJ2-3; maybe TRBD2 (5 bases). Trimming removed 1 base at V and 5 bases at J, with 11 bases between. The CDR3 spans 14 residues. Per the germline V gene, CDR1 is SGHNT and CDR2 is YYREEE (reference sequence). The CDR3 spells CASSLSGGGDTQYF. CDR3 in DNA: TGTGCCAGCAGCTTGAGCGGCGGTGGAGATACGCAGTATTTT.

The chain couples TRBV19 to TRBJ2-1, with 10 positions matching TRBD2. CDR3 length equals 15 residues. Trimming removed 8 bases from V and 6 bases from J; junction bases left unmatched: 10. CDR1 is LNHDA, CDR2 SQIVND, per germline (reference sequence). CDR3: CASRNLAGDSNEQFF. The CDR3 region has the DNA TGTGCCAGTCGCAATCTAGCGGGAGATTCCAATGAGCAGTTCTTC. The full variable domain, rest sourced from reference TRBV19 and TRBJ2-1, is DGGITQSPKYLFRKEGQNVTLSCEQNLNHDAMYWYRQDPGQGLRLIYYSQIVNDFQKGDIAEGYSVSREKKESFPLTVTSAQKNPTAFYLCASRNLAGDSNEQFFGPGTRLTVL.